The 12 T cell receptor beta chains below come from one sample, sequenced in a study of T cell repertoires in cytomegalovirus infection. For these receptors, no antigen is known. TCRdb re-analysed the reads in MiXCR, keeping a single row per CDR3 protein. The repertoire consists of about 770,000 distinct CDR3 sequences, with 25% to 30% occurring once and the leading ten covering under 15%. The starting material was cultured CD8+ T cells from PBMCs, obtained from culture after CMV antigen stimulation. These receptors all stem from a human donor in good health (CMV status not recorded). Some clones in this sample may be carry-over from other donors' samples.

The DNA for the CDR3 is TGTGCCATCAGTGCCGGGACAGGCGCGACCGGGGAGCTGTTTTTT. As protein: CAISAGTGATGELFF. The chain combines TRBV10-3 with TRBJ2-2; TRBD1 aligns across 8 bases. With V trimmed by 4 bases and J by 5 bases, 6 bases remained unmatched. The CDR3 length is 15 residues. Germline V gene sequence: CDR1 ENHRY, CDR2 SYGVKD.

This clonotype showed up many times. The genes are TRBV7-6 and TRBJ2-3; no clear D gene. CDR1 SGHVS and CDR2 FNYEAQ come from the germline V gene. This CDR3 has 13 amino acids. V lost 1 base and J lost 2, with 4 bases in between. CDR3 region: CASSLELTDTQYF. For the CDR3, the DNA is TGTGCCAGCAGCTTAGAGCTCACAGATACGCAGTATTTT.

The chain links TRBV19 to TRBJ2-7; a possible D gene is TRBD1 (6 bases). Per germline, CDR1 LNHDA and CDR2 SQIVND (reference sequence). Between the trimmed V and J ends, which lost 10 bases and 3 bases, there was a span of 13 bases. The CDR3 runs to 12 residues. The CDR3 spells CANSRDNYEQYF. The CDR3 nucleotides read TGTGCCAACTCCCGGGACAACTACGAGCAGTACTTC.

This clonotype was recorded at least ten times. This CDR3 is CASSLAAGAPYEQYV. In nucleotides, the CDR3 is TGTGCCAGCAGCTTAGCAGCGGGCGCCCCCTACGAGCAGTACGTC. The chain joins TRBV7-2 to TRBJ2-7; weak D call: TRBD2 (6 bases). Looked up from germline, CDR1 is SGHTA and CDR2 is FQGNSA. V gave up 0 bases and J gave up 2 bases, with 11 bases separating them. This CDR3 is built from 15 residues.

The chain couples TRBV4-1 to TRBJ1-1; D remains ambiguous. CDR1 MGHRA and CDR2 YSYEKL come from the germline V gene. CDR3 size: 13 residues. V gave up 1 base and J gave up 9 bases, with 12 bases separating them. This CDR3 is CASSQALSRKAFF. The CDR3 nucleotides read TGCGCCAGCAGCCAAGCCCTCTCGAGAAAAGCTTTCTTT.

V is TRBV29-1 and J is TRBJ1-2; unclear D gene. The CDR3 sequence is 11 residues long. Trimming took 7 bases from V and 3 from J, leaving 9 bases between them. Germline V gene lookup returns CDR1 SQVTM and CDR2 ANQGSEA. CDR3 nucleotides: TGCAGCGCCCGTACAGACTATGGCTACACCTTC. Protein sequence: CSARTDYGYTF.

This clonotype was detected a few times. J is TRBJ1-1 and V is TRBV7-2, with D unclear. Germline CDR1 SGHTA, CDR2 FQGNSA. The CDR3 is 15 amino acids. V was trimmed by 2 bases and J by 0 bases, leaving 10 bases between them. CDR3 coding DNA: TGTGCCAGCAGCTTAAGCTCCCGTTTGAACACTGAAGCTTTCTTT. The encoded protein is CASSLSSRLNTEAFF. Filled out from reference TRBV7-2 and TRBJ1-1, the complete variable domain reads GAGVSQSPSNKVTEKGKDVELRCDPISGHTALYWYRQSLGQGLEFLIYFQGNSAPDKSGLPSDRFSAERTGGSVSTLTIQRTQQEDSAVYLCASSLSSRLNTEAFFGQGTRLTVV.

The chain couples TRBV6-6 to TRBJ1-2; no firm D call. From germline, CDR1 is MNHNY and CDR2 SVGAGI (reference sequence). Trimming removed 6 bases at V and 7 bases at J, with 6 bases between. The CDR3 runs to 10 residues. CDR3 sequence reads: CASRGPGYTF. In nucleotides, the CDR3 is TGTGCCAGCAGGGGCCCTGGCTACACCTTC.

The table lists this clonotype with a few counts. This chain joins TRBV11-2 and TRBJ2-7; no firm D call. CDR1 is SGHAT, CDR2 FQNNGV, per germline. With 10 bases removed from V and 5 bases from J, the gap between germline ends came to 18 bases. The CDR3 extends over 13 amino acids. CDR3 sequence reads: CATTPWKRDEQYF. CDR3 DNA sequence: TGTGCCACCACCCCGTGGAAGCGTGACGAGCAGTACTTC.

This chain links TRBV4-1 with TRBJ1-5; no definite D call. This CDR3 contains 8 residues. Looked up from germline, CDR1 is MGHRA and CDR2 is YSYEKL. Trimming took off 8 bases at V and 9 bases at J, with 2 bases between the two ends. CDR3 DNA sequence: TGCGCCAGCCCGCCCCAGCATTTT. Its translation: CASPPQHF.

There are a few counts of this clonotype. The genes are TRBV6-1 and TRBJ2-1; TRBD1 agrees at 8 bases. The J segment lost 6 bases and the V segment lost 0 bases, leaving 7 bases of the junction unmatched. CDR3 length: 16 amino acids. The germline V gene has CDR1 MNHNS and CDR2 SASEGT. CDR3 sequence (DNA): TGTGCCAGCAGTGAAGCGCTTCCAGGGGGCTCCAATGAGCAGTTCTTC. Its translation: CASSEALPGGSNEQFF.

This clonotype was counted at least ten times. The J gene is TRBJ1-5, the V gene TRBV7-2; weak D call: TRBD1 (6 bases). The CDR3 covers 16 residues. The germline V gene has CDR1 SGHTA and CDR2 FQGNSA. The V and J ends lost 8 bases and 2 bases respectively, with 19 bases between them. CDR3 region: CASSLSGAMGNQPQHF. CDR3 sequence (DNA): TGTGCCAGCTCTTTGTCAGGGGCGATGGGCAATCAGCCCCAGCATTTT. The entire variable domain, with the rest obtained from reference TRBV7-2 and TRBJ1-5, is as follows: GAGVSQSPSNKVTEKGKDVELRCDPISGHTALYWYRQSLGQGLEFLIYFQGNSAPDKSGLPSDRFSAERTGGSVSTLTIQRTQQEDSAVYLCASSLSGAMGNQPQHFGDGTRLSIL.